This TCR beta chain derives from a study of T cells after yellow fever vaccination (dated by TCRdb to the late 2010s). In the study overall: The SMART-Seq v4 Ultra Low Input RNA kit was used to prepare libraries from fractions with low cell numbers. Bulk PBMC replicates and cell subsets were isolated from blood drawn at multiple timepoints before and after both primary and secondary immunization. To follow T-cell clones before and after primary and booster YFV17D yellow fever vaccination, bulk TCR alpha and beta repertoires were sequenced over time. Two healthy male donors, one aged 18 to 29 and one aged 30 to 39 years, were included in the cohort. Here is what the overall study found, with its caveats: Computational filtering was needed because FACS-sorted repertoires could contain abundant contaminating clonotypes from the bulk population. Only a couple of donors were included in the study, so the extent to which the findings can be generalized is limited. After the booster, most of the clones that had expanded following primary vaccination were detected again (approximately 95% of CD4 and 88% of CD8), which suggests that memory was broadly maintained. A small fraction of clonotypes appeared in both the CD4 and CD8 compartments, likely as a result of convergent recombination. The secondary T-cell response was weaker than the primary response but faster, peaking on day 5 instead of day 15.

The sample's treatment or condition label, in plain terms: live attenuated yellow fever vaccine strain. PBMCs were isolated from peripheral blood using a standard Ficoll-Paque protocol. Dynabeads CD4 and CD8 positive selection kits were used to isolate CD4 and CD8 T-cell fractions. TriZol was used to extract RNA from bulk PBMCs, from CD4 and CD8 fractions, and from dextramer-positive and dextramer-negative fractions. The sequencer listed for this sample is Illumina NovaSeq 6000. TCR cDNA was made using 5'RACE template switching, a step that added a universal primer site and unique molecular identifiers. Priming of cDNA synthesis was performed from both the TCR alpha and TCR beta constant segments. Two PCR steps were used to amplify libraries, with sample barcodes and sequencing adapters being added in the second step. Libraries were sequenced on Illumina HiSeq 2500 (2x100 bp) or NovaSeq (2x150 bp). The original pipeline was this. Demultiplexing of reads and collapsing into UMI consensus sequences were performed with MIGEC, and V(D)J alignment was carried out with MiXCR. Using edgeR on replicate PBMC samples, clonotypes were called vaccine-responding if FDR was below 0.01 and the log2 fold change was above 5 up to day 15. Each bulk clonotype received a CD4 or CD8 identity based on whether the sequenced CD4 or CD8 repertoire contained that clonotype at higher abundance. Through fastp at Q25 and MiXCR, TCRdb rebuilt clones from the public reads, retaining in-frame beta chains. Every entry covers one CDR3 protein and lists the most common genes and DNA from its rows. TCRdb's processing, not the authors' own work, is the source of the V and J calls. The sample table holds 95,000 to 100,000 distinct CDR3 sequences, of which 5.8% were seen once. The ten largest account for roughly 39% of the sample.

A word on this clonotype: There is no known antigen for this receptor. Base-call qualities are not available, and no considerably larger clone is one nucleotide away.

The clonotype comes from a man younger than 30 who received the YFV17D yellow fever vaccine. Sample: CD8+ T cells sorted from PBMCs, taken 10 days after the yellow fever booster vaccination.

The CDR3 amino acid sequence is: CASSFGPGANIQYF. Here is the DNA: TGTGCCAGCAGCTTCGGTCCGGGGGCGAACATTCAGTACTTC. The chain employs TRBV5-4 and TRBJ2-4; the D gene may be TRBD1 or TRBD2, since each aligns over 6 bases. The germline V gene (reference sequence) sets CDR1 to SGHNT and CDR2 to YYREEE. Deletion took 2 bases off V and 7 bases off J, with a span of 13 bases between the germline ends. From the cysteine up to the phenylalanine, the CDR3 has a length of 14 residues. The read is trimmed to its CDR3 DNA, 42 bases read in frame from base 1.